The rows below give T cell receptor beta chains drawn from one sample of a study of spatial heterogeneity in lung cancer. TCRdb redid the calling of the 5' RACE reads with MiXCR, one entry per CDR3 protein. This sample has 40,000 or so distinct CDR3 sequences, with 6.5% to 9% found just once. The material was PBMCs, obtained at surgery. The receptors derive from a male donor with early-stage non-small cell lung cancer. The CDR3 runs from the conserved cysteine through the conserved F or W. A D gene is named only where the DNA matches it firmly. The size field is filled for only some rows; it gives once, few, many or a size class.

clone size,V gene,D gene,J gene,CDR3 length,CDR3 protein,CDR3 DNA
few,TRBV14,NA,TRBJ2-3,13,CASSLDLADTQYF,TGTGCCAGCAGCCTGGACCTAGCGGATACGCAGTATTTT
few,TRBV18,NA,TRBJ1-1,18,CASSPLSGAGRVNTEAFF,TGTGCCAGCTCACCACTCTCGGGGGCAGGTAGGGTGAACACTGAAGCTTTCTTT
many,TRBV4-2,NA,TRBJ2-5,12,CASSQDWRTQYF,TGTGCCAGCAGCCAAGATTGGAGGACCCAGTACTTC
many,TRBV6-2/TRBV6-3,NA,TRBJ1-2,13,CASRPQGENGYTF,TGTGCCAGCAGACCACAGGGAGAAAATGGCTACACCTTC
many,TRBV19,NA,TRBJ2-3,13,CATLNGDTDTQYF,TGTGCCACCCTAAACGGGGACACAGATACGCAGTATTTT
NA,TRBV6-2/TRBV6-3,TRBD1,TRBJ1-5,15,CASSYPGQGGKPQHF,TGTGCCAGCAGTTACCCCGGACAGGGGGGGAAGCCCCAGCATTTT
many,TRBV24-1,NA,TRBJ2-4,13,CATSSGRKNIQYF,TGTGCCACCAGCTCCGGTCGGAAAAACATTCAGTACTTC
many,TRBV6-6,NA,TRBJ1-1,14,CASSLERPNTEAFF,TGTGCCAGCAGCCTGGAAAGGCCGAACACTGAAGCTTTCTTT
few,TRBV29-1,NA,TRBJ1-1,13,CSAHRQLNTEAFF,TGCAGCGCACACAGGCAACTAAACACTGAAGCTTTCTTT
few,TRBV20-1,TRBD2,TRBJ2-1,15,CSARTSGVFFNEQFF,TGCAGTGCTAGGACTAGCGGCGTTTTTTTCAATGAGCAGTTCTTC